This TCR beta chain originates from a study of vaccination effects on CD4 cells after COVID-19. The CDR3 extends over 14 amino acids. The trim removed 0 bases at V and 11 bases at J, leaving 4 bases unmatched. Germline-derived CDR1 and CDR2 are LGHNA and YNFKEQ. A word on this clone: What it binds is unknown.

Using viral peptide pools, the ViraFEST assay grew out antigen-specific CD4+ T cells prior to sequencing. The authors isolated CD4+ T cells after around 10 days of culture. Between March and December 2020, the person had a SARS-CoV-2 infection that PCR confirmed. Half of the medium was exchanged for IL-2 medium on both days 3 and 7. Assay: immunoSEQ multiplex PCR; the TCRdb copy retains only in-frame clones and omits some. Seen here are some 35,000 clones, about two thirds observed once, and the top ten hold over 15%. The clonotype originates from a human donor who had a prior SARS-CoV-2 infection. The chain has TRBV4-2 and TRBJ1-6; 7 bases match TRBD1. Material: CD4+ T cells from PBMCs cultured with HCoV-NL63 spike peptides, obtained before COVID-19 vaccination. CDR3 loop: CASSQDRGGAPLHF. The CDR3 region has the DNA TGTGCCAGCAGCCAAGATCGAGGGGGCGCACCCCTCCACTTT.